The rows below give T cell receptor beta chains drawn from one sample of a study of blood T cell repertoires in COVID-19. TCRdb's table, derived via immunoSEQ multiplex PCR, lists solely in-frame clones and lacks some. The sample records about 90,000 clones, 76% being singletons. The sample comprised peripheral blood. The receptors originated from a man between 65 and 80 years old with acute or convalescent COVID-19. Both conserved end residues are part of each CDR3. Fields, in order: J gene, V gene, CDR3 length, clone size, D gene, CDR3 protein, CDR3 DNA. D genes are given only for firm matches. Clone size is stated in some rows and not others, as once, few, many or a class when expanded.

J: TRBJ1-1; V: TRBV28; length: 15; size: NA; D: TRBD1; CDR3: CASSKSSGTATEAFF; DNA: TGTGCCAGCAGCAAATCCTCCGGGACAGCCACTGAAGCTTTCTTT
J: TRBJ2-7; V: TRBV20-1; length: 10; size: NA; D: NA; CDR3: CSAYSHEQYF; DNA: TGCAGTGCATACTCCCACGAGCAGTACTTC
J: TRBJ2-3; V: TRBV14; length: 18; size: NA; D: NA; CDR3: CASSQDLAADSGQDTQYF; DNA: TGTGCCAGCAGCCAAGATTTAGCGGCCGACTCAGGGCAAGATACGCAGTATTTT
J: TRBJ1-5; V: TRBV5-8; length: 14; size: NA; D: NA; CDR3: CASSFNPQGRPQHF; DNA: TGTGCCAGCAGCTTCAATCCTCAGGGGCGGCCCCAGCATTTT
J: TRBJ1-2; V: TRBV19; length: 17; size: NA; D: TRBD1; CDR3: CASSVLTGGIFNYGYTF; DNA: TGTGCCAGTAGTGTCTTGACAGGGGGCATTTTCAACTATGGCTACACCTTC
J: TRBJ1-1; V: TRBV6-2/TRBV6-3; length: 15; size: NA; D: TRBD1; CDR3: CASSSDLQGAAEAFF; DNA: TGTGCCAGCAGTTCCGACCTACAGGGGGCGGCTGAAGCTTTCTTT
J: TRBJ1-3; V: TRBV19; length: 15; size: NA; D: NA; CDR3: CASGTGSPSGNTIYF; DNA: TGTGCCAGTGGAACAGGGTCTCCCTCTGGAAACACCATATATTTT
J: TRBJ1-5; V: TRBV28; length: 12; size: few; D: NA; CDR3: CASSADLQPQHF; DNA: TGTGCCAGCAGTGCCGACTTGCAGCCCCAGCATTTT
J: TRBJ1-6; V: TRBV6-5; length: 12; size: NA; D: TRBD1; CDR3: CASRDRVSPLHF; DNA: TGTGCCAGCAGGGACAGGGTCTCACCCCTCCACTTT
J: TRBJ2-5; V: TRBV6-5; length: 13; size: NA; D: NA; CDR3: CASSTGLKETQYF; DNA: TGTGCCAGCAGTACAGGGCTCAAAGAGACCCAGTACTTC
J: TRBJ1-1; V: TRBV29-1; length: 12; size: NA; D: TRBD1; CDR3: CSVGTGNTEAFF; DNA: TGCAGCGTAGGGACAGGGAACACTGAAGCTTTCTTT
J: TRBJ1-2; V: TRBV5-1; length: 14; size: NA; D: NA; CDR3: CASSLGGASDGYTF; DNA: TGCGCCAGCAGCTTAGGGGGGGCCTCTGATGGCTACACCTTC
J: TRBJ2-5; V: TRBV6-5; length: 15; size: NA; D: TRBD2; CDR3: CASGRPAGGGETQYF; DNA: TGTGCCAGCGGGCGCCCAGCGGGAGGAGGAGAGACCCAGTACTTC
J: TRBJ1-2; V: TRBV29-1; length: 14; size: NA; D: NA; CDR3: CSVEGSPIGGGYTF; DNA: TGCAGCGTTGAAGGTTCTCCCATAGGGGGTGGCTACACCTTC
J: TRBJ1-6; V: TRBV28; length: 13; size: medium-sized; D: TRBD1; CDR3: CASSYQGGSPLHF; DNA: TGTGCCAGCAGTTACCAGGGGGGCTCACCCCTCCACTTT
J: TRBJ2-7; V: TRBV6-5; length: 14; size: NA; D: TRBD2; CDR3: CAIRGSSGSYEQYF; DNA: TGTGCCATACGGGGGTCTAGCGGGAGCTACGAGCAGTACTTC
J: TRBJ1-2; V: TRBV6-5; length: 15; size: few; D: TRBD1; CDR3: CASRGTGGAAYGYTF; DNA: TGTGCCAGCAGGGGGACAGGGGGAGCGGCCTATGGCTACACCTTC
J: TRBJ2-4; V: TRBV2; length: 16; size: NA; D: TRBD1; CDR3: CASSPPGTGGGNIQYF; DNA: TGTGCCAGCAGTCCCCCCGGGACAGGGGGCGGAAACATTCAGTACTTC
J: TRBJ1-5; V: TRBV11-2; length: 15; size: NA; D: TRBD1; CDR3: CASSPGTGRNQPQHF; DNA: TGTGCCAGCAGCCCCGGGACAGGAAGAAATCAGCCCCAGCATTTT
J: TRBJ1-2; V: TRBV5-5; length: 14; size: NA; D: NA; CDR3: CASSFEQAAYGYTF; DNA: TGTGCCAGCAGCTTTGAGCAGGCCGCTTATGGCTACACCTTC
J: TRBJ2-4; V: TRBV5-1; length: 18; size: few; D: NA; CDR3: CASSLWGPEQGAKNIQYF; DNA: TGCGCCAGCAGCTTGTGGGGGCCCGAACAGGGTGCCAAAAACATTCAGTACTTC
J: TRBJ1-2; V: TRBV4-2; length: 15; size: NA; D: TRBD1; CDR3: CASSPGQGAQYGYTF; DNA: TGTGCCAGCAGCCCGGGACAGGGGGCACAGTATGGCTACACCTTC
J: TRBJ2-5; V: TRBV5-6; length: 15; size: NA; D: NA; CDR3: CASSLAGGLQETQYF; DNA: TGTGCCAGCAGCTTGGCGGGGGGCCTCCAAGAGACCCAGTACTTC
J: TRBJ1-1; V: TRBV2; length: 14; size: NA; D: NA; CDR3: CASSPQVLNTEAFF; DNA: TGTGCCAGCAGTCCTCAGGTCTTGAACACTGAAGCTTTCTTT
J: TRBJ2-1; V: TRBV5-4; length: 14; size: NA; D: NA; CDR3: CASSLSGRYNEQFF; DNA: TGTGCCAGCAGCTTGTCTGGCCGTTACAATGAGCAGTTCTTC
J: TRBJ1-4; V: TRBV5-1; length: 15; size: few; D: NA; CDR3: CASSYTGTRNEKLFF; DNA: TGCGCCAGCAGTTATACCGGGACAAGAAATGAAAAACTGTTTTTT
J: TRBJ1-2; V: TRBV25-1; length: 12; size: NA; D: NA; CDR3: CASSDAGNGYTF; DNA: TGTGCCAGCAGTGATGCCGGGAACGGCTACACCTTC
J: TRBJ1-1; V: TRBV6-5; length: 11; size: NA; D: TRBD1; CDR3: CASTTGGWAFF; DNA: TGTGCCAGCACCACAGGGGGATGGGCTTTCTTT
J: TRBJ1-2; V: TRBV29-1; length: 10; size: medium-sized; D: NA; CDR3: CSVGGDGYTF; DNA: TGCAGCGTTGGGGGGGATGGCTACACCTTC
J: TRBJ1-6; V: TRBV28; length: 13; size: NA; D: NA; CDR3: CASGTGIYSPLHF; DNA: TGTGCCAGCGGAACAGGGATCTATTCACCCCTCCACTTT
J: TRBJ1-5; V: TRBV6-5; length: 16; size: NA; D: TRBD1; CDR3: CASSYRYGQGGQPQHF; DNA: TGTGCCAGCAGTTACCGCTACGGACAGGGGGGTCAGCCCCAGCATTTT
J: TRBJ1-2; V: TRBV5-6; length: 17; size: once; D: TRBD1; CDR3: CASSSYFIQGVDYGYTF; DNA: TGTGCCAGCAGCTCCTATTTCATACAGGGGGTAGACTATGGCTACACCTTC
J: TRBJ2-2; V: TRBV10-2; length: 15; size: NA; D: NA; CDR3: CASLRRTTQPGELFF; DNA: TGCGCCAGCCTCAGGCGGACAACCCAACCCGGGGAGCTGTTTTTT
J: TRBJ2-1; V: TRBV11-3; length: 12; size: NA; D: NA; CDR3: CASSPTDHEQFF; DNA: TGTGCCAGCAGCCCGACAGACCATGAGCAGTTCTTC
J: TRBJ1-6; V: TRBV4-1; length: 14; size: NA; D: NA; CDR3: CASSRQPDNSPLHF; DNA: TGCGCCAGCAGCCGCCAACCGGATAATTCACCCCTCCACTTT
J: TRBJ2-1; V: TRBV6-5; length: 14; size: NA; D: TRBD1; CDR3: CASSSPGQINEQFF; DNA: TGTGCCAGCAGTTCACCGGGACAGATCAATGAGCAGTTCTTC
J: TRBJ1-6; V: TRBV6-5; length: 13; size: NA; D: NA; CDR3: CASNPGLASPLHF; DNA: TGTGCCAGCAACCCGGGTCTGGCCTCACCCCTCCACTTT
J: TRBJ1-6; V: TRBV28; length: 15; size: NA; D: NA; CDR3: CASSFAGQYISPLHF; DNA: TGTGCCAGCAGTTTTGCCGGACAGTATATCTCACCCCTCCACTTT